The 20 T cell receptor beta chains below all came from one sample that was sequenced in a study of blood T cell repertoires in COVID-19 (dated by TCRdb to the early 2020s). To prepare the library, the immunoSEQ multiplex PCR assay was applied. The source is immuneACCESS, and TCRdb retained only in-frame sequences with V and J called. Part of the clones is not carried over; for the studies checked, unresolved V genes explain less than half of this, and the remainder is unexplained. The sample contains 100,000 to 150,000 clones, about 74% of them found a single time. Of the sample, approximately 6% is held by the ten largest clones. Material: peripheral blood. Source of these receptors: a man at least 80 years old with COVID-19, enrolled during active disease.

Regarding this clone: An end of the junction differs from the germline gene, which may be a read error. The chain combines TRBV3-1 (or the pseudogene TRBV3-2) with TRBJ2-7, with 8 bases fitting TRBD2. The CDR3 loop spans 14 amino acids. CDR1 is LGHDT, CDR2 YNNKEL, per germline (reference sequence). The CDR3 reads CASSPRGTLAGSHF. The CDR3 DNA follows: TGTGCCAGCAGCCCAAGGGGGACCCTAGCGGGCTCACATTTC.

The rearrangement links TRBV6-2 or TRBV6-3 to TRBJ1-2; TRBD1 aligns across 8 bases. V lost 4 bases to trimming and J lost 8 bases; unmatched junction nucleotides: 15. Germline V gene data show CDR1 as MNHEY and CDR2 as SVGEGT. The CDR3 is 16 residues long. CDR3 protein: CASSFPRSRGRKGYTF. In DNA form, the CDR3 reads TGTGCCAGCAGTTTTCCAAGATCCAGGGGGCGGAAAGGCTACACCTTC.

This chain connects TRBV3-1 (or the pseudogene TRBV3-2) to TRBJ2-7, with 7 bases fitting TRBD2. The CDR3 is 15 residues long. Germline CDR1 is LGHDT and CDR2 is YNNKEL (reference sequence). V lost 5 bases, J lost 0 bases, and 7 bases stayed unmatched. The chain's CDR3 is CASSESGKGSYEQYF. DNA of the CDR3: TGTGCCAGCAGCGAGAGCGGGAAGGGCTCCTACGAGCAGTACTTC.

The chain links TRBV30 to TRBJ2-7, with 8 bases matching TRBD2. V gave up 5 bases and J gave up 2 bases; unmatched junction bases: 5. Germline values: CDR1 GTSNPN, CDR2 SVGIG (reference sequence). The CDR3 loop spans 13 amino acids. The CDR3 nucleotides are TGTGCCTGGGCCTTTAGCGGGACCTACGAGCAGTACTTC. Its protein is CAWAFSGTYEQYF.

The CDR3 region is CASSRAGLDTDTQYF. Here the CDR3 DNA reads TGTGCCAGCAGCCGTGCAGGACTAGACACAGATACGCAGTATTTT. The V call is TRBV3-1 (or the pseudogene TRBV3-2), the J call TRBJ2-3; 7 nucleotides line up with TRBD2. CDR3 length: 15 amino acids. V shed 4 bases, J shed 2 bases, and the junction held 6 bases outside the gene matches. The germline V gene has CDR1 LGHDT and CDR2 YNNKEL (reference sequence).

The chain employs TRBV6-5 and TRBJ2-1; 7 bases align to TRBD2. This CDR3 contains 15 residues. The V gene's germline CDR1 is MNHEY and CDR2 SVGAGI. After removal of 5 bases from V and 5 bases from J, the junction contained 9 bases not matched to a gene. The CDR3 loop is CASSPSGTFDNEQFF. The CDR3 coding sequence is TGTGCCAGCAGTCCTAGCGGAACCTTTGACAATGAGCAGTTCTTC.

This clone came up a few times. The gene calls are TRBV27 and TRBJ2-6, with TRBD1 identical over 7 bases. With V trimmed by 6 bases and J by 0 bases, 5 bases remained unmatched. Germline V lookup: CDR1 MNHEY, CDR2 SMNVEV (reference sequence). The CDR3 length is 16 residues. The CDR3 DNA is TGTGCCAGCAGGAGGGACAGCATCTCTGGGGCCAACGTCCTGACTTTC. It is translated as CASRRDSISGANVLTF.

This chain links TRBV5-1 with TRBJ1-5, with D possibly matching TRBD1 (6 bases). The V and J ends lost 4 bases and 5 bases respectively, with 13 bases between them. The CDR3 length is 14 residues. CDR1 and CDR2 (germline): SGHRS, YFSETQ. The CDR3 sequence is CASSKQGGDQPQHF. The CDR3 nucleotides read TGCGCCAGCAGCAAACAAGGGGGTGATCAGCCCCAGCATTTT.

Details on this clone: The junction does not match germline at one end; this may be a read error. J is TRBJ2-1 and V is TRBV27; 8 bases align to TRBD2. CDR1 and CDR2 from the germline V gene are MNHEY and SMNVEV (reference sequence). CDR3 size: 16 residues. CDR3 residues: CASSLSAGVVANEQFF. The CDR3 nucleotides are TGTGCCAGCAGTCTATCAGCGGGAGTGGTTGCCAATGAGCAGTTCTTC.

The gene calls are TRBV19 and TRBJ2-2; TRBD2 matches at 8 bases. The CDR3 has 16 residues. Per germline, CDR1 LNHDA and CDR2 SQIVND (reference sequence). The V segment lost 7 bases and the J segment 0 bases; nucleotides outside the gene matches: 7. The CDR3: CASTLSGNSNTGELFF. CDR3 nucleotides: TGTGCCAGTACCCTTAGCGGGAATTCGAACACCGGGGAGCTGTTTTTT.

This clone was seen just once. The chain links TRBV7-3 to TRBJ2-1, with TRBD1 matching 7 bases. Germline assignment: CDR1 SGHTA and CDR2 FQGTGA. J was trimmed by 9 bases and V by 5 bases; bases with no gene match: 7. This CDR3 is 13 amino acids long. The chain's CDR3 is CASSPQQGTEQFF. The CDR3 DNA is TGTGCCAGCAGCCCGCAACAGGGGACTGAGCAGTTCTTC.

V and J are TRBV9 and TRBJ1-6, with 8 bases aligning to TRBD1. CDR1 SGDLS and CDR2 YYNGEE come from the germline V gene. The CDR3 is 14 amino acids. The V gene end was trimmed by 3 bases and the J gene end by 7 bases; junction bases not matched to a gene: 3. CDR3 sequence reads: CASSAGQANSPLHF. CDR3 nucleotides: TGTGCCAGCAGCGCGGGACAGGCCAATTCACCCCTCCACTTT.

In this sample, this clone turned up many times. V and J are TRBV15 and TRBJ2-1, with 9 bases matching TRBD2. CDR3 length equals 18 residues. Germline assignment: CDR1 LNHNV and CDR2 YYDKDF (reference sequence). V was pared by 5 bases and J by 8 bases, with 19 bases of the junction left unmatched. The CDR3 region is CATSCPNGLAGSTDEQFF. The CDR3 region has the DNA TGTGCCACCAGCTGTCCGAACGGCCTAGCGGGGAGTACAGATGAGCAGTTCTTC.

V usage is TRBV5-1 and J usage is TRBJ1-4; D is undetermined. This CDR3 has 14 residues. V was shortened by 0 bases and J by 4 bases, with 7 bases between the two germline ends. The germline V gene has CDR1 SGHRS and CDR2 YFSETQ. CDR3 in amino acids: CASSLERINEKLFF. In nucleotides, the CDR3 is TGCGCCAGCAGCTTGGAGAGGATTAATGAAAAACTGTTTTTT.

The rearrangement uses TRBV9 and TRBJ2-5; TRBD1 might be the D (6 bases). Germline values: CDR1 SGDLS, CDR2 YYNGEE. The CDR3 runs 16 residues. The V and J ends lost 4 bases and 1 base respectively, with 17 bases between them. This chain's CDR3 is CASSPRDNALQETQYF. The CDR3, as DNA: TGTGCCAGCAGCCCACGGGACAATGCTCTCCAAGAGACCCAGTACTTC.

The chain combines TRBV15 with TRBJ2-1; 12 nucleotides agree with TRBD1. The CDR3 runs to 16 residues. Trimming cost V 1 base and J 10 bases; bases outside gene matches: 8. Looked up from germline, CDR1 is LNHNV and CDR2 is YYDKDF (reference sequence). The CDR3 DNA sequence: TGTGCCACCAGCAGAGGAGCGGGACAGGGGGCCAGCGAGCAGTTCTTC. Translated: CATSRGAGQGASEQFF.

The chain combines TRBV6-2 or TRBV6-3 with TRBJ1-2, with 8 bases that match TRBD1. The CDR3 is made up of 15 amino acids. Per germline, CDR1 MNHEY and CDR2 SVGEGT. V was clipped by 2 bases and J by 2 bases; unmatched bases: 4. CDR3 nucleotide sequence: TGTGCCAGCAGTTACCCCCGGACAGGGAACTATGGCTACACCTTC. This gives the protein CASSYPRTGNYGYTF.

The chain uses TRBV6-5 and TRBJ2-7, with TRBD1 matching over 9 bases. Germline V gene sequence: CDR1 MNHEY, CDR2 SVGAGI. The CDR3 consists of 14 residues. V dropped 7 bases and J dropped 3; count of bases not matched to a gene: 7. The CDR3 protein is CASMTGGFYYEQYF. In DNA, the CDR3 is TGTGCCAGCATGACAGGGGGATTCTACTACGAGCAGTACTTC.

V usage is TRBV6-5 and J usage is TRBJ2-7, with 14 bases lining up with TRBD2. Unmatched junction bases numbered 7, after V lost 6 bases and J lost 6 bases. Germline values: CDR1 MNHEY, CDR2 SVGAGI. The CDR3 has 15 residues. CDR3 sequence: CASRLGLAGVGEQYF. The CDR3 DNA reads TGTGCCAGCAGGCTGGGACTAGCGGGAGTTGGCGAGCAGTACTTC.

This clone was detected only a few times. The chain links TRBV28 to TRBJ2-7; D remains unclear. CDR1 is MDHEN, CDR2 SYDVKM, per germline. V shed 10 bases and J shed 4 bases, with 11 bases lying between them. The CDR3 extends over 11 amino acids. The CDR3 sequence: CATTGSYEQYF. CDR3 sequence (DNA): TGTGCCACCACCGGTTCGTACGAGCAGTACTTC.